Listed here is a single TCR beta chain. Its target antigen remains unknown. The sample holds no much larger clone one base away, and base qualities are not on file. TCRbeta CDR3 regions were amplified from genomic DNA using the immunoSEQ Assay, a bias-controlled multiplex PCR. In the paper's pipeline: The number of nucleated cells in each sample was estimated from the amplification of reference gene primers within the assay. Sequence reads were collapsed and filtered to measure the absolute abundance of every unique TCRbeta CDR3 rearrangement. Productive Simpson clonality was computed per sample as the square root of Simpson's diversity index over productive rearrangements. TCRdb limited this immuneACCESS table to in-frame rearrangements with V and J called. A share of clones is missing; checked studies link under half to unresolved V genes, and the rest is unexplained. That table furnishes V, J and clone size, whereas the DNA furnished D and trimming. This sample has 90,000 to 150,000 clones in its table, and less than 85% of those were observed once. 0.7% to 1% of the sample goes to the ten largest clones.

This entry belongs to a study of blood T cell repertoires in COVID-19 (dated by TCRdb to about 2020). For the wider study: Collaborator samples came from the United States, Italy and Spain and covered acute and convalescent phases of COVID-19. The material from the prospective study consisted of cDNA or gDNA derived from T cells, B-cell-depleted T cells, or PBMCs. The dataset comprised deeply sampled blood TCRbeta repertoires from subjects exposed to, actively infected with, or recovered from COVID-19. The repertoires were released in a freely available public database intended as a resource for research on the immune response to SARS-CoV-2. Samples came from the ongoing ImmuneRACE study (first 160 participants) plus 1,254 subjects from 6 global collaborators. The sample metadata nearly always contained a de-identified subject ID, COVID-19 status, age in years and sex. Where HLA class I and class II types were available, the types were taken from metadata supplied by the sample provider, not from assay-based typing. Study-wide findings and limitations: The amount of clinical and demographic metadata varied by source and participant and was provided uncurated.

V is cut by 3 bases and J by 4 bases, and the space between the germline ends is 7 bases. Reading from cysteine to phenylalanine, the CDR3 counts 13 amino acids. Only CDR3 DNA remains: 39 bases, in frame from the first base. CDR1 SGHAT and CDR2 FQNNGV were looked up in the germline V gene. Collaborating institutions collected whole blood in K2EDTA tubes following their own protocols. For TCRbeta analysis, collaborators shipped samples as frozen whole blood, isolated PBMCs, or DNA extracted from either of those sample types. Sequencing used peripheral blood. Recombination connected TRBV11-2 to TRBJ1-5; no D segment can be confidently identified. This TCR derives from a human donor with acute or convalescent COVID-19. The donor label of this sample is uncertain. The bases are TGTGCCAGCAGCTTGGACTGGAATCAGCCCCAGCATTTT. Its protein product is CASSLDWNQPQHF.